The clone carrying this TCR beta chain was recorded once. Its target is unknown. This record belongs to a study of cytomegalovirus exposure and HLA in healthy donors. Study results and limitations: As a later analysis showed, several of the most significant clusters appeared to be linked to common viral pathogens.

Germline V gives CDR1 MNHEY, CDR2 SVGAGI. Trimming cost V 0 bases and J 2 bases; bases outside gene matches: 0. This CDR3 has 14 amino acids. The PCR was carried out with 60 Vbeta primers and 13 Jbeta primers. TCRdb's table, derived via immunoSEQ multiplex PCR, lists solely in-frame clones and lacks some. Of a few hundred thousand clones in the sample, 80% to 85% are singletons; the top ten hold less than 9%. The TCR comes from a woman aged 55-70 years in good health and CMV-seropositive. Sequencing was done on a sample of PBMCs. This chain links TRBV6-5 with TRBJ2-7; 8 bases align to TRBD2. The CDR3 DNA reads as TGTGCCAGCAGTTACTCTAGCGGGACCTACGAGCAGTACTTC. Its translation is CASSYSSGTYEQYF.